Each of the 5 T cell receptor beta chains below was sequenced from the same sample in a study of control samples from healthy donors and cancer patients. Method: immunoSEQ multiplex PCR; TCRdb's copy keeps in-frame clones and lacks some. The data contain 100,000 to 150,000 clones, more than 70% of them singletons. The sample consisted of blood. All receptors come from a man aged 55-75 years in good health.

This rearrangement joins TRBV7-8 to TRBJ2-7, with 8 bases matching TRBD1. Per the germline V gene, CDR1 is SGHVS and CDR2 is FQNEAQ. V lost 0 bases, J lost 0 bases, and 7 bases stayed unmatched. This CDR3 is 17 amino acids long. CDR3 in amino acids: CASSLAIGQGNSYEQYF. Written as DNA, the CDR3 is TGTGCCAGCAGCTTAGCTATAGGACAGGGCAACTCCTACGAGCAGTACTTC.

V gene TRBV27 combines with J gene TRBJ1-6; the D gene is possibly TRBD1 (6 bases). This CDR3 is built from 16 residues. Germline V gives CDR1 MNHEY, CDR2 SMNVEV (reference sequence). Trimming removed 3 bases at V and 0 bases at J, with 9 bases between. Here the CDR3 reads CASSFGQSSYNSPLHF. The CDR3 DNA sequence: TGTGCCAGCAGTTTTGGACAGAGCTCCTATAATTCACCCCTCCACTTT.

The rearrangement links TRBV19 to TRBJ1-5, with D unclear. V was cut by 1 base and J by 6 bases, with 13 bases left in between. This CDR3 comprises 15 residues. The V gene's germline CDR1 is LNHDA and CDR2 SQIVND (reference sequence). The CDR3 loop reads CASSIGGYFSQPQHF. The CDR3 nucleotides read TGTGCCAGTAGTATAGGAGGGTATTTTAGTCAGCCCCAGCATTTT.

Comment on this clone: Within the sample, other DNA sequences also encode this same CDR3. The rearrangement uses TRBV19 and TRBJ1-5; D unresolved. The CDR3 contains 14 residues. V gave up 3 bases and J gave up 4 bases, with 10 bases separating them. Per germline, CDR1 LNHDA and CDR2 SQIVND (reference sequence). CDR3 bases: TGTGCCAGTAGTATTATGGAAGGAAATCAGCCCCAGCATTTT. It translates to CASSIMEGNQPQHF.

The chain combines TRBV29-1 with TRBJ2-7; D possibly uses TRBD1 or TRBD2 (6 bases each). V lost 8 bases and J 4 bases, leaving 18 bases between the germline ends. CDR3 length equals 13 residues. The germline V gene encodes CDR1 SQVTM and CDR2 ANQGSEA. The CDR3 sequence is CSSSMGGGYEQYF. The DNA of the CDR3 is TGCAGCTCTTCAATGGGGGGCGGGTACGAGCAGTACTTC.